The 17 T cell receptor beta chains listed next were all sequenced from one sample in a study of metastatic and nonmetastatic thyroid tumors. Ahead of thyroid surgery, no patient had received treatment of any kind. TCRdb re-analyzed the PCR reads using MiXCR. There are about 15,000 clones in the sample; roughly a quarter occur only once, and 8.4% lies in the top ten. Sequencing used tumor tissue. These receptor sequences come from a female donor with papillary thyroid cancer or a benign thyroid nodule (not recorded which). Some clones in this sample may be carry-over from other donors' samples.

In its sample, this clone was seen many times. V and J are TRBV19 and TRBJ1-2; 10 bases are a match to TRBD1. The germline V gene encodes CDR1 LNHDA and CDR2 SQIVND (reference sequence). This CDR3 contains 13 residues. V trimming: 5 bases; J trimming: 6 bases; junction bases outside the gene matches: 3. This CDR3 reads CASSYGQGDGYTF. The CDR3 DNA sequence: TGTGCCAGTAGTTATGGACAGGGGGATGGCTACACCTTC.

This clone counts as medium-sized. V is TRBV28 and J is TRBJ2-1; 12 nucleotides line up with TRBD2. The length of the CDR3 is 15 residues. V shed 3 bases, J shed 3 bases, and the junction held 0 bases outside the gene matches. Germline CDR1 reads MDHEN; CDR2 reads SYDVKM. Written as DNA, the CDR3 is TGTGCCAGCAGTTTGGGACTAGCGGGCTACAATGAGCAGTTCTTC. Translated: CASSLGLAGYNEQFF.

The table lists this clone with a few counts. The rearrangement uses TRBV6-1 and TRBJ2-7; D ambiguous. Trimming removed 9 bases at V and 5 bases at J, with 20 bases between. Germline V lookup: CDR1 MNHNS, CDR2 SASEGT. This CDR3 region has 14 residues. CDR3 sequence reads: CARRSISTFDEQYF. DNA for the CDR3: TGTGCCAGAAGGAGCATCTCCACTTTCGACGAGCAGTACTTC.

This clone was recorded at least ten times. J is TRBJ2-2 and V is TRBV5-1, with D maybe TRBD2 (6 bases). CDR3 length: 14 residues. V lost 1 base and J lost 5, with 9 bases in between. The germline V gene encodes CDR1 SGHRS and CDR2 YFSETQ. The CDR3 loop reads CASSLMEGTGELFF. In nucleotides, the CDR3 is TGCGCCAGCAGCTTGATGGAGGGGACCGGGGAGCTGTTTTTT.

By sample share, this clone is medium-sized (0.01 to 0.1%). The chain couples TRBV12-3 or TRBV12-4 to TRBJ1-2; 7 nucleotides agree with TRBD1. CDR3 length: 15 amino acids. V lost 7 bases to trimming and J lost 2 bases; unmatched junction nucleotides: 10. For the CDR3, the DNA is TGTGCCAGCACCCCATCGACAGGGTTGAACTATGGCTACACCTTC. As protein: CASTPSTGLNYGYTF.

The gene calls are TRBV11-2 and TRBJ2-5; D gene uncertain. The V end was cut by 7 bases, the J end by 7 bases, with 13 bases between. CDR1 SGHAT and CDR2 FQNNGV come from the germline V gene. The CDR3 contains 12 residues. CDR3 sequence reads: CASTPPGGTQYF. The CDR3 bases are TGTGCCAGCACCCCCCCCGGTGGGACCCAGTACTTC.

V is TRBV6-5 and J is TRBJ2-5; perhaps TRBD1 as D (6 bases). V lost 4 bases and J 5 bases, leaving 14 bases between the germline ends. Germline V gene lookup returns CDR1 MNHEY and CDR2 SVGAGI. CDR3 size: 14 residues. Written as DNA, the CDR3 is TGTGCCAGCAGTTGGCACAGGGCGAGGGAGACCCAGTACTTC. Translating gives CASSWHRARETQYF.

Many counts were recorded for this clone. The chain carries TRBV4-2 and TRBJ2-1; no firm D call. This CDR3 comprises 11 residues. CDR1 is LGHNA and CDR2 is YNFKEQ in the germline V gene. V was trimmed by 1 base and J by 10 bases, leaving 5 bases between them. The CDR3: CASSQAAEQFF. Here the CDR3 DNA reads TGTGCCAGCAGCCAAGCGGCGGAGCAGTTCTTC.

This clone was detected only a few times. V is TRBV12-3 or TRBV12-4 and J is TRBJ2-7; 11 bases are shared with TRBD1. Germline trimming cut 5 bases from V and 6 bases from J; bases unmatched to any gene: 6. The CDR3 extends over 14 amino acids. In nucleotides, the CDR3 is TGTGCCAGCAGTCCAGAGGACAGGGGGCGCGAGCAGTACTTC. Encoded protein: CASSPEDRGREQYF.

The rearrangement uses TRBV6-1 and TRBJ2-1; D is tentatively TRBD1 or TRBD2 (5 bases each). The germline V gene has CDR1 MNHNS and CDR2 SASEGT. This CDR3 has 15 amino acids. Trimming stripped 7 bases from V and 0 bases from J, with 13 bases between. CDR3 protein: CASIWLGVSYNEQFF. The CDR3 bases are TGTGCCAGCATCTGGCTGGGGGTCTCCTACAATGAGCAGTTCTTC.

In nucleotides, the CDR3 is TGTGCCAGCAGCGACACTAGAGAGCAGTTCTTC. This sequence encodes CASSDTREQFF. The genes are TRBV9 and TRBJ2-1, with a tentative D call TRBD2 (5 bases). V lost 3 bases to trimming and J lost 10 bases, with 8 bases between them. The CDR3 totals 11 residues. Germline-derived CDR1 and CDR2 are SGDLS and YYNGEE. Variable domain in full (rest from reference TRBV9 and TRBJ2-1): DSGVTQTPKHLITATGQRVTLRCSPRSGDLSVYWYQQSLDQGLQFLIQYYNGEERAKGNILERFSAQQFPDLHSELNLSSLELGDSALYFCASSDTREQFFGPGTRLTVL.

This clone is medium-sized in the sample. The chain combines TRBV7-2 with TRBJ2-7, with 10 bases that match TRBD2. The CDR3 spans 17 residues. J gave up 4 bases and V 0 bases, and 9 bases lay outside the gene matches. CDR1 SGHTA and CDR2 FQGNSA come from the germline V gene. The CDR3 nucleotides are TGTGCCAGCAGCTTAGCTGGAAATAGCGGGAGGCCATACGAGCAGTACTTC. As protein: CASSLAGNSGRPYEQYF.

The chain has TRBV6-1 and TRBJ1-1, with unresolved D. CDR1 is MNHNS and CDR2 is SASEGT in the germline V gene. The CDR3 is 12 residues long. Trimming stripped 10 bases from V and 5 bases from J, with 14 bases between. The CDR3 loop is CATYRLCTEAFF. CDR3 nucleotides: TGTGCCACCTACCGTCTTTGTACTGAAGCTTTCTTT.

This chain links TRBV7-2 with TRBJ2-1, with D uncertain. The CDR3 length is 15 residues. Germline values: CDR1 SGHTA, CDR2 FQGNSA. V was clipped by 1 base and J by 0 bases, with 7 bases between them. This CDR3 reads CASSLGVSSYNEQFF. As DNA, the CDR3 is TGTGCCAGCAGCTTAGGGGTGAGCTCCTACAATGAGCAGTTCTTC.

The chain joins TRBV7-2 to TRBJ1-5, with a tentative D call TRBD1 (5 bases). Trimming shortened V by 2 bases and J by 8 bases, and 16 bases separated the two germline ends. Per germline, CDR1 SGHTA and CDR2 FQGNSA. This CDR3 contains 15 residues. The CDR3, as DNA: TGTGCCAGCAGCTTAATTCGGGGGATTGGTAAGCCCCAGCATTTT. Protein product: CASSLIRGIGKPQHF. The whole variable domain, filled in from reference TRBV7-2 and TRBJ1-5, reads GAGVSQSPSNKVTEKGKDVELRCDPISGHTALYWYRQSLGQGLEFLIYFQGNSAPDKSGLPSDRFSAERTGGSVSTLTIQRTQQEDSAVYLCASSLIRGIGKPQHFGDGTRLSIL.

This clone has at least ten counts. This could be a read error, since a much larger clone is one nucleotide away. The gene calls are TRBV2 and TRBJ2-1, with unresolved D. The germline V gene has CDR1 SNHLY and CDR2 FYNNEI. The CDR3 contains 11 residues. CDR3 nucleotide sequence: TGTGCCGGCAGTCTCGACAATGAGCAGTTCTTC. This gives the protein CAGSLDNEQFF.

This rearrangement joins TRBV20-1 to TRBJ2-7, with 7 nucleotides matching TRBD2. The germline CDR1 and CDR2 sequences are DFQATT and SNEGSKA (reference sequence). With 0 bases clipped from V and 4 bases from J, the junction kept 9 bases outside the gene matches. The CDR3 sequence is 15 residues long. The CDR3 reads CSARDRAGALYEQYF. Here the CDR3 DNA reads TGCAGTGCTAGAGATCGGGCGGGAGCTCTGTACGAGCAGTACTTC.